The source of this T cell receptor beta chain is a study of human T cells and chemical hapten exposure. Study-wide background: Sensitization employed 2% DPC on approximately 2 cm by approximately 2 cm of upper inner arm skin. Slight volume differences across pooled libraries mainly accounted for varying per-sample TCR yields.

Notes on the study in general: TCRs whose frequency exceeded 1 in 1000 remained the same following DPC sensitization.

A word on this clonotype: What it binds is not known.

TCRdb reprocessed the RACE reads with MiXCR, giving one entry per CDR3 protein. The sample consists of tens of thousands of distinct CDR3 sequences, about a tenth of them appearing once. Time point in this sample: patch test 1, 2 weeks after DPC sensitization. Documented treatment: therapeutic diphenylcyclopropenone sensitization with weekly scalp DPC. Trimming cost V 2 bases and J 1 base, with 14 bases left between them. CDR1 and CDR2 from the germline V gene are MGHRA and YSYEKL. The CDR3 totals 16 residues. The TCR comes from a woman between 40 and 50 years old with alopecia areata. Some clones in this sample may be carry-over from other donors' samples. The source was whole blood, collected in connection with sensitization to the hapten diphenylcyclopropenone (DPC). The chain links TRBV4-1 to TRBJ1-1; possibly TRBD1 for D (5 bases). The CDR3 DNA sequence: TGCGCCAGCAGCCAAATGGCAGGGAGAGGGAACACTGAAGCTTTCTTT. It encodes CASSQMAGRGNTEAFF.